These 14 T cell receptor beta chains originate from one sample sequenced in a study of blood T cell repertoires in COVID-19. Measured with immunoSEQ multiplex PCR; TCRdb has only the in-frame clones, and not every one. The repertoire holds roughly 200,000 clones, with approximately 80% as singletons. Sequencing input: peripheral blood. The receptors shown here come from a man over 45 who had recovered from COVID-19.

The chain has TRBV6-6 and TRBJ1-5, with D possibly matching TRBD1 (5 bases). This CDR3 has 15 residues. In germline, CDR1 is MNHNY, CDR2 SVGAGI (reference sequence). V was cut by 9 bases and J by 0 bases, with 15 bases left in between. As DNA, the CDR3 is TGTGCCAGTCGTCAAGGGGCGTATAGCAATCAGCCCCAGCATTTT. Residues: CASRQGAYSNQPQHF.

The CDR3 is CASSQAGTGIILGANVLTF. The CDR3 region has the DNA TGCGCCAGCAGCCAAGCCGGGACAGGGATTATACTGGGGGCCAACGTCCTGACTTTC. V gene TRBV4-1 combines with J gene TRBJ2-6, with TRBD1 identical over 9 bases. V was pared by 1 base and J by 4 bases, with 11 bases of the junction left unmatched. CDR3 length equals 19 residues. The germline V gene has CDR1 MGHRA and CDR2 YSYEKL.

The chain links TRBV7-9 to TRBJ2-7; possibly TRBD2 for D (6 bases). The V end was cut by 4 bases, the J end by 0 bases, with 13 bases between. Germline V lookup: CDR1 SEHNR, CDR2 FQNEAQ (reference sequence). The CDR3 totals 15 residues. Written as DNA, the CDR3 is TGTGCCAGCAGCTCCCGGGAGACCCTCTCCTACGAGCAGTACTTC. Translating it yields CASSSRETLSYEQYF.

This chain uses TRBV7-6 with TRBJ2-1, with D perhaps TRBD1 (6 bases). This CDR3 is 17 amino acids long. CDR1 SGHVS and CDR2 FNYEAQ come from the germline V gene. V was trimmed by 0 bases and J by 0 bases, leaving 12 bases between them. The CDR3: CASSLARTGSSYNEQFF. CDR3 sequence (DNA): TGTGCCAGCAGCTTAGCGAGAACAGGGAGCTCCTACAATGAGCAGTTCTTC.

The V call is TRBV11-2, the J call TRBJ1-3; unclear D gene. Looked up from germline, CDR1 is SGHAT and CDR2 is FQNNGV. CDR3 length: 18 residues. V was pared by 3 bases and J by 0 bases, with 18 bases between. The CDR3 DNA reads as TGTGCCAGCAGCTTTGACATGGCAGCTTTTACCTCTGGAAACACCATATATTTT. It is translated as CASSFDMAAFTSGNTIYF.

J is TRBJ1-4 and V is TRBV12-3 or TRBV12-4; TRBD1 might be the D (6 bases). There are 12 residues in the CDR3. Trimming removed 4 bases at V and 8 bases at J, with 8 bases between. The DNA for the CDR3 is TGTGCCAGCAGTTCCAGGGGAGAAAAACTGTTTTTT. This sequence encodes CASSSRGEKLFF.

V usage is TRBV29-1 and J usage is TRBJ2-5, with D possibly being TRBD2 (6 bases). CDR3 length: 12 amino acids. Germline V CDR1 and CDR2: SQVTM, ANQGSEA. V dropped 1 base and J dropped 8 bases, with 11 bases sitting between them. This CDR3 is CSVEGLEGTQYF. The CDR3 DNA is TGCAGCGTTGAAGGACTAGAAGGTACCCAGTACTTC. The variable domain in full, with the rest retrieved from reference TRBV29-1 and TRBJ2-5, is SAVISQKPSRDICQRGTSLTIQCQVDSQVTMMFWYRQQPGQSLTLIATANQGSEATYESGFVIDKFPISRPNLTFSTLTVSNMSPEDSSIYLCSVEGLEGTQYFGPGTRLLVL.

The chain employs TRBV3-1 (or the pseudogene TRBV3-2) and TRBJ2-7; D is possibly TRBD2 (7 bases). Germline lookup yields CDR1 LGHDT and CDR2 YNNKEL (reference sequence). The V end lost 0 bases, the J end lost 5 bases, and 14 bases lay between the germline ends. The CDR3 has 15 amino acids. The CDR3 DNA reads as TGTGCCAGCAGCCAAGATCGGGGGGCCCAGGACGAGCAGTACTTC. Translation gives CASSQDRGAQDEQYF.

The rearrangement joins TRBV5-1 to TRBJ2-2, with a possible D match to TRBD2 (6 bases). This CDR3 has 15 amino acids. Germline loops: CDR1 SGHRS, CDR2 YFSETQ. V was trimmed by 1 base and J by 4 bases, leaving 11 bases between them. DNA for the CDR3: TGCGCCAGCAGCTTGAGTCTAGCGTCCACCGGGGAGCTGTTTTTT. The encoded protein is CASSLSLASTGELFF.

This chain uses TRBV9 with TRBJ1-5; 7 bases match TRBD1. The CDR3 extends over 16 amino acids. V was pared by 4 bases and J by 1 base, with 8 bases of the junction left unmatched. Germline assignment: CDR1 SGDLS and CDR2 YYNGEE. Here the CDR3 reads CASSLSWDSSNQPQHF. In nucleotides, the CDR3 is TGTGCCAGCAGCTTATCTTGGGACAGCAGCAATCAGCCCCAGCATTTT.

The chain employs TRBV5-4 and TRBJ2-1; TRBD1 aligns across 9 bases. CDR1 is SGHNT and CDR2 is YYREEE in the germline V gene (reference sequence). After removal of 5 bases from V and 0 bases from J, the junction contained 3 bases not matched to a gene. The CDR3 loop spans 15 amino acids. The DNA for the CDR3 is TGTGCCAGCAGGAGGGGACAGGGCTCCTACAATGAGCAGTTCTTC. This codes for CASRRGQGSYNEQFF.

This clone was detected a few times. The V call is TRBV5-1, the J call TRBJ2-5; a possible D gene is TRBD1 (6 bases). The V and J ends lost 0 bases and 3 bases respectively, with 9 bases between them. This CDR3 has 14 residues. Germline V gene data show CDR1 as SGHRS and CDR2 as YFSETQ. The CDR3 bases are TGCGCCAGCAGCTTGGTACAGGGAAAAGAGACCCAGTACTTC. This translates into CASSLVQGKETQYF.

This clone was seen only once. The V gene is TRBV5-4, the J gene TRBJ1-2, with D unresolved. V shed 1 base and J shed 7 bases, with 8 bases lying between them. Germline V lookup: CDR1 SGHNT, CDR2 YYREEE (reference sequence). The CDR3 sequence is 12 residues long. The CDR3 DNA is TGTGCCAGCAGCTTGAACGAGGTTGGCTACACCTTC. It yields the protein CASSLNEVGYTF. Full variable domain (outside the CDR3, taken from reference TRBV5-4 and TRBJ1-2): ETGVTQSPTHLIKTRGQQVTLRCSSQSGHNTVSWYQQALGQGPQFIFQYYREEENGRGNFPPRFSGLQFPNYSSELNVNALELDDSALYLCASSLNEVGYTFGSGTRLTVV.

The chain joins TRBV19 to TRBJ2-3; 10 nucleotides align to TRBD2. CDR1 is LNHDA and CDR2 is SQIVND in the germline V gene (reference sequence). The V segment lost 6 bases and the J segment 1 base; nucleotides outside the gene matches: 4. The CDR3 is made up of 15 amino acids. CDR3 region: CASRAGTSGTDTQYF. CDR3 nucleotide sequence: TGTGCCAGTAGGGCCGGGACTAGCGGCACAGATACGCAGTATTTT.